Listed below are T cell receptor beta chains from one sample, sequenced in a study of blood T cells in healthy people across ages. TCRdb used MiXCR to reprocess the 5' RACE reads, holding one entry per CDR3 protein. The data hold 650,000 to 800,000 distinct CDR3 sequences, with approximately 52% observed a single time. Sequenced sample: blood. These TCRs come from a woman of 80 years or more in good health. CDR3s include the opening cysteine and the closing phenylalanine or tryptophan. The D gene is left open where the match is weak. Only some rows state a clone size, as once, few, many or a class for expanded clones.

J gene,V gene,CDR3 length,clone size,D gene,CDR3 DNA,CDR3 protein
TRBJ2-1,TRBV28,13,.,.,TGTGCCAGCAGCAAATTACCTACCAATGAGCAGTTCTTC,CASSKLPTNEQFF
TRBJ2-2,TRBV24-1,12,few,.,TGTGCCACCAGTGAGAGACCCGGGGAGCTGTTTTTT,CATSERPGELFF
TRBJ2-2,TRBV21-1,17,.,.,TGTGCCAGCAGCGTACGAAAAAGTAGGGGGTGGGCCGGGGAGCTGTTTTTT,CASSVRKSRGWAGELFF
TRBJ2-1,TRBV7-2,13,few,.,TGTGCCAGCAGCGTCCGGCAGGGGTTGGAGCAGTTCTTC,CASSVRQGLEQFF
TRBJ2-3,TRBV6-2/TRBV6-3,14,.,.,TGTGCCAGCAGACCTACGTTGGTTACAGATACGCAGTATTTT,CASRPTLVTDTQYF
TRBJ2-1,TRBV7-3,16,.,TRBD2,TGTGCCAGCAGCCCTCTCGCGGGAGATTCCTACAATGAGCAGTTCTTC,CASSPLAGDSYNEQFF
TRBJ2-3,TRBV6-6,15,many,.,TGTGCCAGCAGTTACTCGCCGGGCACGGCAGATACGCAGTATTTT,CASSYSPGTADTQYF
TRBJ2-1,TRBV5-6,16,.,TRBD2,TGTGCCAGCAGCTTGGAACGGACTAGCGCGATAAATGAGCAGTTCTTC,CASSLERTSAINEQFF
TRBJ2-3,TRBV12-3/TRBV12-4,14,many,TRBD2,TGTGCCAGCAGTACTAGCGGGGGGACAGATACGCAGTATTTT,CASSTSGGTDTQYF
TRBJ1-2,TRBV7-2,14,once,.,TGTGCCAGCAGCTTAGGGTTAGGGAACTATGGCTGCACCTTC,CASSLGLGNYGCTF
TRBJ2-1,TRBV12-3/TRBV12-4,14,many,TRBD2,TGTGCCAGCCTCACTCTGGGGGGGGTCTATGAGCAGTTCTTC,CASLTLGGVYEQFF
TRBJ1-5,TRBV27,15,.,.,TGTGCCAGCAGTTTGCTCGGTCTTGGCAATCAGCCCCAGCATTTT,CASSLLGLGNQPQHF
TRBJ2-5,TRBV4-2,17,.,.,TGTGCCAGCAGCCAAGGCGGGGTGACAGGCACCCAAGAGACCCAGTACTTC,CASSQGGVTGTQETQYF
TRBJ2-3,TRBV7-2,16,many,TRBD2,TGTGCCAGCAGAGGACTAGCGGGGGGTAGGTCAGATACGCAGTATTTT,CASRGLAGGRSDTQYF
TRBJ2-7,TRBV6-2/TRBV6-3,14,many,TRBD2,TGTGCCAGCAGTTCTAGCGGGAGAGCGCACGAGCAGTACTTC,CASSSSGRAHEQYF
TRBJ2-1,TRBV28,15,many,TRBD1,TGTGCCAGCACAAATGACAGGGTAGGGAACAATGAGCAGTTCTTC,CASTNDRVGNNEQFF
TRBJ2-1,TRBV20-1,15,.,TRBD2,TGCAGTGCTAGTCCTAGCGGGAGCAATTACAATGAGCAGTTCTTC,CSASPSGSNYNEQFF
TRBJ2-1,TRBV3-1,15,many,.,TGTGCCAGCAGCCCCACTCCGAGCTCCTACAATGAGCAGTTCTTC,CASSPTPSSYNEQFF
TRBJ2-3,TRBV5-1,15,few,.,TGCGCCAGCAGCGCCTACTCCAGTAGCACAGATACGCAGTATTTT,CASSAYSSSTDTQYF
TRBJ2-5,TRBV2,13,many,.,TGTGCCAGCAGTGAACGGCTACGGGAGACCCAGTACTTC,CASSERLRETQYF
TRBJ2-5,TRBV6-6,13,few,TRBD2,TGTGCCAGCACCCCCGGGGGGTTCAGGACCCAGTACTTC,CASTPGGFRTQYF
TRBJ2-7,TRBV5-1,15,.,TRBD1,TGCGCCAGCAGCTTGGCCCAGGGACAGATATACGAGCAGTACTTC,CASSLAQGQIYEQYF
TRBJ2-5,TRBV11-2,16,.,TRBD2,TGTGCCAGCAGCTTAGTGGCGGGGGTTGTCTACAATGAGCAGTACTTC,CASSLVAGVVYNEQYF
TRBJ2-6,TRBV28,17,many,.,TGTGCCAGCAGTTCGACAAAGAGTGTCGGTGGGGCCAACGTCCTGACTTTC,CASSSTKSVGGANVLTF
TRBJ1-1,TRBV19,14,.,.,TGTGCCAGTAGTACGACAGTGATGAACACTGAAGCTTTCTTT,CASSTTVMNTEAFF
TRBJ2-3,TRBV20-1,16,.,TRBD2,TGCAGTGCTGAGCGGTGGACTAGCGGGAGGGGAGATACGCAGTATTTT,CSAERWTSGRGDTQYF